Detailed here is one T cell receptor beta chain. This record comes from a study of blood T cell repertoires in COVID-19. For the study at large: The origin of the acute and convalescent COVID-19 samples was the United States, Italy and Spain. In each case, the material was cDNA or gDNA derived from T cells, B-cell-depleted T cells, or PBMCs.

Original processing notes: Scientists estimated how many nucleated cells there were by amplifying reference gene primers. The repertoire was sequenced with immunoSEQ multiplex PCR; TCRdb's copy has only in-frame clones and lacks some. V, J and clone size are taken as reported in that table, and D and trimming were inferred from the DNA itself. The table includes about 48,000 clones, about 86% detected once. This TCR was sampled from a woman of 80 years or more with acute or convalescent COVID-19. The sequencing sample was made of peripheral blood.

The CDR3 protein is CASTGRVSNQPQHF. In DNA form, the CDR3 reads TGTGCCAGCACCGGGAGGGTTAGCAATCAGCCCCAGCATTTT. The gene calls are TRBV6-6 and TRBJ1-5, with D hard to call. Trimming cost V 7 bases and J 0 bases, with 10 bases left between them. Germline values: CDR1 MNHNY, CDR2 SVGAGI (reference sequence). This CDR3 spans 14 amino acids.